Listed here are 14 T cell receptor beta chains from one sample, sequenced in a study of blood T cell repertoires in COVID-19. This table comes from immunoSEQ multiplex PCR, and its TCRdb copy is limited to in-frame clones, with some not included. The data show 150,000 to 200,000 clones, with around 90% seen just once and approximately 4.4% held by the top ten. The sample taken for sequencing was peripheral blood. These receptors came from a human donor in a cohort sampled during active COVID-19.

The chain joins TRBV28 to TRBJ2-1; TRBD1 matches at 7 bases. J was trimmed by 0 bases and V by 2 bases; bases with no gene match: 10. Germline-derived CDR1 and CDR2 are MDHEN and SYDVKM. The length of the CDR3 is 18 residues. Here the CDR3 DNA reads TGTGCCAGCAGTTTACTATCGTCAGGGGGAAGCTCCTACAATGAGCAGTTCTTC. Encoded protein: CASSLLSSGGSSYNEQFF.

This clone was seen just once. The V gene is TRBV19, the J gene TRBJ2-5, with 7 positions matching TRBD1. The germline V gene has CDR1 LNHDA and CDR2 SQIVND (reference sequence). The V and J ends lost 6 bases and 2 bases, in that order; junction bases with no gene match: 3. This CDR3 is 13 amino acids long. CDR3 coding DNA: TGTGCCAGTAGCCGGGGACAGCAAGAGACCCAGTACTTC. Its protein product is CASSRGQQETQYF.

The CDR3 DNA reads TGTGCCAGCAGTTTTCCGACATCCCGCTCCTACAATGAGCAGTTCTTC. Translating it yields CASSFPTSRSYNEQFF. The chain has TRBV28 and TRBJ2-1; D is uncertain. V gave up 3 bases and J gave up 0 bases, with 12 bases separating them. Germline V gene sequence: CDR1 MDHEN, CDR2 SYDVKM. The CDR3 has 16 residues.

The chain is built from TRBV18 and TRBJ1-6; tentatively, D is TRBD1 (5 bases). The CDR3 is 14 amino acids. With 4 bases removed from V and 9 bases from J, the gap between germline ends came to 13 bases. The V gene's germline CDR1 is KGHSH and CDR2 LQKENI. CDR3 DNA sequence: TGTGCCAGCTCACTTCAGGGCGAGGCTTCACCCCTCCACTTT. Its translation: CASSLQGEASPLHF.

The CDR3 loop is CASSAGNRGYYGYTF. CDR3 nucleotide sequence: TGTGCCAGCAGCGCGGGGAACAGGGGTTACTATGGCTACACCTTC. V gene TRBV9 combines with J gene TRBJ1-2; 7 nucleotides align to TRBD1. J gave up 3 bases and V 3 bases, and 8 bases lay outside the gene matches. The CDR3 is 15 residues long. The V gene's germline CDR1 is SGDLS and CDR2 YYNGEE.

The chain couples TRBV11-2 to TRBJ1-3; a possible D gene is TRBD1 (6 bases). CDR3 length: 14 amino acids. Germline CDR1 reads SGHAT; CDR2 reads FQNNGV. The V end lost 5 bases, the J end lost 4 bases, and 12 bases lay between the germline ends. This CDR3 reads CASSSGQRGNTIYF. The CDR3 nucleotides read TGTGCCAGCAGCAGTGGACAGCGGGGAAACACCATATATTTT.

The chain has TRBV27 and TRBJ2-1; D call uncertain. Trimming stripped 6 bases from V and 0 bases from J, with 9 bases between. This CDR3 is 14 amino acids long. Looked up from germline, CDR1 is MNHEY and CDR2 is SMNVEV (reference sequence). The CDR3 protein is CASRITSSYNEQFF. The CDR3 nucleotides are TGTGCCAGCAGGATCACGAGCTCCTACAATGAGCAGTTCTTC.

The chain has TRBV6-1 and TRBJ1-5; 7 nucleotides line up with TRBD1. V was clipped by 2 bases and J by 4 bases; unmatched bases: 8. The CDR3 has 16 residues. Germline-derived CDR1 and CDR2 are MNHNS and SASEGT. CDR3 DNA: TGTGCCAGCAGTGAATTTCAGGGGGAAGGTAATCAGCCCCAGCATTTT. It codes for CASSEFQGEGNQPQHF.

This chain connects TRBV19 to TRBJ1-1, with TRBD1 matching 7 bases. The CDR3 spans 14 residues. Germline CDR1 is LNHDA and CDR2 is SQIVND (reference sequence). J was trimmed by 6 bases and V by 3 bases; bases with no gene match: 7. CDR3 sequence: CASSIKGAGAEAFF. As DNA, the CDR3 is TGTGCCAGTAGTATCAAGGGGGCAGGGGCTGAAGCTTTCTTT.

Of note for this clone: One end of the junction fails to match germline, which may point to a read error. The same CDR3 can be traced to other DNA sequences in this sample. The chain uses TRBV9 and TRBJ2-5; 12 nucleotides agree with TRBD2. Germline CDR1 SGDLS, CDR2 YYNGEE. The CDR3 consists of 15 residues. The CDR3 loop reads CASSPSTSGGETQYF. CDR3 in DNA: TGTGCTAGCAGCCCATCGACTAGCGGGGGTGAGACCCAGTACTTC.

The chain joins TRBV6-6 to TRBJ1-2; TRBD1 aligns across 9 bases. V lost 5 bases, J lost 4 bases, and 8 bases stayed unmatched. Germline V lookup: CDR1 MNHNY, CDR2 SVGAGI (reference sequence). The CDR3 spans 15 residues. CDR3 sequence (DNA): TGTGCCAGCAGTCCTGGACAGGGGACTCCCTATGGCTACACCTTC. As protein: CASSPGQGTPYGYTF.

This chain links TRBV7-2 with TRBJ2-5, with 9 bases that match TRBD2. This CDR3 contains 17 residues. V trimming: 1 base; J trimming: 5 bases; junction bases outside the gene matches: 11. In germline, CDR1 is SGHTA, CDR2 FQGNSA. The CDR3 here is CASSLGRGGAGSETQYF. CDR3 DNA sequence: TGTGCCAGCAGCTTAGGACGCGGGGGGGCGGGAAGTGAGACCCAGTACTTC.

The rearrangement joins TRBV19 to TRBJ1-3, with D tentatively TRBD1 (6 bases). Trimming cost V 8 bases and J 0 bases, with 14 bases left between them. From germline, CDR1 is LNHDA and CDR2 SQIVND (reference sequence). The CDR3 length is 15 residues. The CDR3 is CASGRDTHSGNTIYF. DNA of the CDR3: TGTGCCAGTGGGAGGGACACTCACTCTGGAAACACCATATATTTT.

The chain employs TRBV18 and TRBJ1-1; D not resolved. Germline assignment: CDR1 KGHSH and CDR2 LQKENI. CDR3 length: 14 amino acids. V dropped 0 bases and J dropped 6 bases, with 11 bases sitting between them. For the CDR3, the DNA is TGTGCCAGCTCACCACCCAGCCGGGGAGCTGAAGCTTTCTTT. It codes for CASSPPSRGAEAFF.